The clone carrying this T cell receptor beta chain was seen repeatedly, ten times or more. Its antigen is unidentified. The sample is drawn from a study of molecular identifiers for immune sequencing clone quantification. About the research overall: Replicates partitioned RNA from approximately 22,000 or 94,000 naive CD8 cells into five parts, sequencing four.

This CDR3 contains 14 residues. V dropped 8 bases and J dropped 5 bases, with 18 bases sitting between them. CDR1 MNHEY and CDR2 SVGAGI come from the germline V gene. TCRdb passed the PCR reads through MiXCR, listing each CDR3 protein once. Seen here are some 320,000 distinct CDR3 sequences, roughly 23% observed once, and the top ten hold 0.7% to 0.9%. Study-wide points: Naive cells had under 1% of molecules in clones above 20 RNA copies, effectors over 99%.

It was from around 20,000 to 990,000 sorted cells, with 10%, 30% or 50% RNA, that naive CD8 libraries came. The sample taken for sequencing was naive CD8+ T cells from blood, with Jurkat cell RNA spiked in. The sample's subset: FACS-sorted CD8+CD4-CCR7+CD45RA+ naive T cells. The chain uses TRBV6-5 and TRBJ1-1, with a possible D match to TRBD1 (5 bases). The sequence was collected from a human donor in good health. Some libraries in this study had Jurkat cell RNA spiked in. DNA for the CDR3: TGTGCCAGCTCAGAAGTCCGGGGGAGGACTGAAGCTTTCTTT. Its protein is CASSEVRGRTEAFF.